This TCR beta chain appears in the sequencing data of a study of T cell changes during pregnancy in multiple sclerosis. Trimming left V 1 base short and J 0 bases short, with 12 bases between. CDR3 length equals 16 residues. The germline V gene encodes CDR1 LNHDA and CDR2 SQIVND (reference sequence). Some clones are missing from TCRdb's copy, which holds only in-frame ones; the method was immunoSEQ multiplex PCR. The repertoire has roughly 54,000 clones, 80% to 95% of them found once; the top ten carry 0.64%. The sequences come from CD4+ T cells from peripheral blood mononuclear cells, collected after pregnancy. The sequence was obtained from a female donor with multiple sclerosis, enrolled in a pregnancy study. The V and J genes are TRBV19 and TRBJ1-1; D is ambiguous. CDR3 in amino acids: CASSIVDRSLNTEAFF. The CDR3 DNA follows: TGTGCCAGTAGTATAGTGGATCGGAGCTTGAACACTGAAGCTTTCTTT.